These 18 T cell receptor beta chains came from one sample sequenced in a study of T cell therapy product for transplant patients. The label on this sample means: CMVpp65/IE-1-reactive T cells enriched by IFNgamma capture and expanded in vitro. Stimulation lasted over five hours, using overlapping CMV pp65 and IE-1 peptide pools at approximately 0.53 ug/ml each. Cells producing IFNgamma after CMV stimulation were positively selected by IFNgamma secretion assay. Irradiated autologous feeders plus either IL-7/IL-15 or IL-2 supported the IFNgamma+ cells for 21 days. The assay was immunoSEQ multiplex PCR, and TCRdb's table has in-frame clones only and misses some. The table includes around 200 clones, roughly 60% detected once. Their antigens remain unidentified. Sequences were obtained from a sorted cell population cultured from PBMCs. These TCRs come from an adult in good health.

V usage is TRBV9 and J usage is TRBJ2-1; 7 bases line up with TRBD2. The junction had 12 bases not matched to a gene; V was cut back by 0 bases and J by 9 bases. The CDR3 has 16 amino acids. CDR1 is SGDLS, CDR2 YYNGEE, per germline. The CDR3 spells CASSVVGSGLNSEQFF. The CDR3 DNA follows: TGTGCCAGCAGCGTAGTGGGTAGCGGGCTAAATAGTGAGCAGTTCTTC.

V and J are TRBV7-3 and TRBJ2-3; D gene uncertain. Trimming removed 11 bases from V and 0 bases from J, with 12 bases in between. Germline CDR1 reads SGHTA; CDR2 reads FQGTGA. CDR3 size: 13 residues. The CDR3 is CASQIISTDTQYF. CDR3 bases: TGTGCCTCTCAGATCATTAGCACAGATACGCAGTATTTT.

The J gene is TRBJ2-7, the V gene TRBV19; D possibly corresponds to TRBD1 (5 bases). The length of the CDR3 is 12 residues. Germline-derived CDR1 and CDR2 are LNHDA and SQIVND (reference sequence). Trimming removed 7 bases at V and 4 bases at J, with 11 bases between. CDR3 in DNA: TGTGCCAGTAAGGGGCCGGGTTACGAGCAGTACTTC. This encodes CASKGPGYEQYF.

By sample share, this clone is hyperexpanded. V gene TRBV7-9 combines with J gene TRBJ1-5; perhaps TRBD1 as D (5 bases). The CDR3 runs to 12 residues. Looked up from germline, CDR1 is SEHNR and CDR2 is FQNEAQ (reference sequence). V lost 8 bases and J 6 bases, leaving 11 bases between the germline ends. The CDR3 protein is CASGAGSQPQHF. For the CDR3, the DNA is TGTGCCAGCGGGGCAGGGAGTCAGCCCCAGCATTTT. The whole variable domain, remainder taken from reference TRBV7-9 and TRBJ1-5, is DTGVSQNPRHKITKRGQNVTFRCDPISEHNRLYWYRQTLGQGPEFLTYFQNEAQLEKSRLLSDRFSAERPKGSFSTLEIQRTEQGDSAMYLCASGAGSQPQHFGDGTRLSIL.

The V and J genes are TRBV5-1 and TRBJ2-7, with D unresolved. V lost 1 base and J 3 bases, leaving 2 bases between the germline ends. Germline V gene data show CDR1 as SGHRS and CDR2 as YFSETQ. This CDR3 contains 11 residues. CDR3: CASSLFYEQYF. The CDR3 region has the DNA TGCGCCAGCAGCTTGTTCTACGAGCAGTACTTC.

The V call is TRBV28, the J call TRBJ1-2; D is possibly TRBD1 (6 bases). The CDR3 spans 14 residues. Germline CDR1 reads MDHEN; CDR2 reads SYDVKM. Trimming pared 6 bases from V and 2 bases from J, leaving 13 bases between. CDR3 residues: CASRGGRVNYGYTF. CDR3 DNA: TGTGCCAGCAGGGGGGGCAGGGTGAACTATGGCTACACCTTC.

This chain connects TRBV2 to TRBJ1-6; tentatively, D is TRBD1 (5 bases). V lost 9 bases and J 8 bases, leaving 20 bases between the germline ends. This CDR3 is built from 15 residues. The germline gives CDR1 SNHLY, CDR2 FYNNEI. CDR3 bases: TGTGCCAGTCTAGTGGAATCCGCGGGGGATTCACCCCTCCACTTT. Translating it yields CASLVESAGDSPLHF.

The chain uses TRBV11-2 and TRBJ2-5; no definite D call. Germline-derived CDR1 and CDR2 are SGHAT and FQNNGV. The CDR3 consists of 15 residues. V was pared by 5 bases and J by 2 bases, with 15 bases between. The CDR3: CASSRTTWGQETQYF. The DNA of the CDR3 is TGTGCCAGCAGCAGAACTACTTGGGGTCAAGAGACCCAGTACTTC.

The J gene is TRBJ2-3, the V gene TRBV29-1; D might be TRBD2 (5 bases). Germline V gene data show CDR1 as SQVTM and CDR2 as ANQGSEA. The CDR3 length is 13 residues. The ends were cut back, 4 bases at V and 6 bases at J, with 14 bases in the middle. This CDR3 is CSVVLAGRDTQYF. The CDR3 region has the DNA TGCAGCGTTGTCCTAGCTGGCCGGGATACGCAGTATTTT.

This clone is medium-sized in the sample. The V call is TRBV29-1, the J call TRBJ1-1; 8 bases match TRBD1. The V gene's germline CDR1 is SQVTM and CDR2 ANQGSEA. The V gene end was trimmed by 4 bases and the J gene end by 0 bases; junction bases not matched to a gene: 4. This CDR3 has 14 residues. In nucleotides, the CDR3 is TGCAGCGTTGGTTACAGGGGGATGAACACTGAAGCTTTCTTT. It specifies CSVGYRGMNTEAFF. Filled out from reference TRBV29-1 and TRBJ1-1, the complete variable domain reads SAVISQKPSRDICQRGTSLTIQCQVDSQVTMMFWYRQQPGQSLTLIATANQGSEATYESGFVIDKFPISRPNLTFSTLTVSNMSPEDSSIYLCSVGYRGMNTEAFFGQGTRLTVV.

This clone appeared a few times. The rearrangement links TRBV7-9 to TRBJ2-1; 8 nucleotides match TRBD2. Germline V CDR1 and CDR2: SEHNR, FQNEAQ (reference sequence). J was trimmed by 2 bases and V by 7 bases; bases with no gene match: 10. The length of the CDR3 is 16 residues. CDR3 sequence (DNA): TGTGCCAGCATTACTGTTCCGGGGGGGCCCTACAATGAGCAGTTCTTC. This gives the protein CASITVPGGPYNEQFF.

The chain links TRBV7-3 to TRBJ1-6; D gene ambiguous. CDR3 size: 18 residues. The V and J ends lost 0 bases and 0 bases respectively, with 12 bases between them. Looked up from germline, CDR1 is SGHTA and CDR2 is FQGTGA. CDR3 coding DNA: TGTGCCAGCAGCTTAACGGGGAAGGTAAGCTCCTATAATTCACCCCTCCACTTT. Protein sequence: CASSLTGKVSSYNSPLHF.

This clone appeared a single time. The chain recombines TRBV6-6 with TRBJ2-2; 7 nucleotides match TRBD2. V lost 0 bases and J lost 6; bases outside the gene matches: 4. The CDR3 sequence is 15 residues long. The germline CDR1 and CDR2 sequences are MNHNY and SVGAGI (reference sequence). CDR3 nucleotide sequence: TGTGCCAGCAGTTACTCCGGGGGAGGGGCCGGGGAGCTGTTTTTT. Protein product: CASSYSGGGAGELFF.

This rearrangement joins TRBV5-1 to TRBJ2-4; tentatively, D is TRBD1 or TRBD2 (5 bases each). Trimming pared 4 bases from V and 0 bases from J, leaving 5 bases between. The germline V gene has CDR1 SGHRS and CDR2 YFSETQ. CDR3 size: 13 residues. The CDR3 sequence is CASSGTAKNIQYF. CDR3 DNA: TGCGCCAGCAGCGGGACAGCCAAAAACATTCAGTACTTC.

This clone is judged large. The chain joins TRBV5-8 to TRBJ1-5; D might be TRBD1 (5 bases). The CDR3 covers 15 residues. V was clipped by 7 bases and J by 4 bases, with 18 bases between them. Germline CDR1 SGHTS, CDR2 YDEGEE. CDR3: CASGIYQGGNQPQHF. The CDR3 coding sequence is TGTGCCAGCGGTATCTATCAGGGTGGGAATCAGCCCCAGCATTTT. The whole variable domain, filled in from reference TRBV5-8 and TRBJ1-5, reads EAGVTQSPTHLIKTRGQQATLRCSPISGHTSVYWYQQALGLGLQFLLWYDEGEERNRGNFPPRFSGRQFPNYSSELNVNALELEDSALYLCASGIYQGGNQPQHFGDGTRLSIL.

V and J are TRBV7-2 and TRBJ2-3, with D unclear. CDR1 and CDR2 from the germline V gene are SGHTA and FQGNSA. Trimming took 4 bases from V and 3 from J, leaving 20 bases between them. The CDR3 spans 17 residues. CDR3 amino acids: CASSSTTYTPKTDTQYF. In nucleotides, the CDR3 is TGTGCCAGCAGCTCCACTACCTATACACCAAAAACAGATACGCAGTATTTT.

The chain couples TRBV4-3 to TRBJ2-7, with D tentatively TRBD1 (6 bases). Trimming removed 6 bases from V and 3 bases from J, with 18 bases in between. The CDR3 is made up of 15 amino acids. Germline CDR1 LGHNA, CDR2 YSLEER. The CDR3 DNA reads as TGCGCCAGCAGTCCACAGGGCAACGCACGCTACGAGCAGTACTTC. The encoded protein is CASSPQGNARYEQYF.

By share, this clone counts as medium-sized (0.01 to 0.1%). The V and J genes are TRBV6-1 and TRBJ1-2; possible D gene TRBD1, 6 bases. V lost 4 bases to trimming and J lost 0 bases, with 9 bases between them. Germline V gives CDR1 MNHNS, CDR2 SASEGT. The length of the CDR3 is 14 residues. CDR3 sequence reads: CASSVTGANYGYTF. Here the CDR3 DNA reads TGTGCCAGCAGTGTGACAGGAGCTAACTATGGCTACACCTTC.